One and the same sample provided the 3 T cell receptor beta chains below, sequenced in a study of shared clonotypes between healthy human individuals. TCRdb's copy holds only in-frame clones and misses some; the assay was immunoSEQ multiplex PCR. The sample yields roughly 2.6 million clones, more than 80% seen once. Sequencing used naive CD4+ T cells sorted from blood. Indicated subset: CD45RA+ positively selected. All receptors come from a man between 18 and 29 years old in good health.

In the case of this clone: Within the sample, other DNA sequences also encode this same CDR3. In DNA, the CDR3 is TGTGCCAGCAGTGAAGCTCTGAATTCACCCCTCCACTTT. Protein product: CASSEALNSPLHF. The V gene is TRBV6-1, the J gene TRBJ1-6; no definite D call. Trimming cost V 0 bases and J 7 bases, with 4 bases left between them. The CDR3 runs 13 residues. The germline V gene has CDR1 MNHNS and CDR2 SASEGT.

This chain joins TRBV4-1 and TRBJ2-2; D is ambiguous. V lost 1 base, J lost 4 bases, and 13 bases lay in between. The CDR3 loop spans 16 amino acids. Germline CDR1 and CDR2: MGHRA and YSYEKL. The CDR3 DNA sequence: TGCGCCAGCAGCCAAGCCGGGTGGAAGGGCACCGGGGAGCTGTTTTTT. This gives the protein CASSQAGWKGTGELFF.

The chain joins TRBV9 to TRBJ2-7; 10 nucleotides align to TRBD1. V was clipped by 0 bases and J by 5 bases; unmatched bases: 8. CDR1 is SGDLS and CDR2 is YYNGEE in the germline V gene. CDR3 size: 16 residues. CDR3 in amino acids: CASSVGGTGATHEQYF. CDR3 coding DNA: TGTGCCAGCAGCGTAGGAGGGACAGGGGCCACCCACGAGCAGTACTTC. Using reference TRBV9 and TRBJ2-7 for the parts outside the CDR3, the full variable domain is DSGVTQTPKHLITATGQRVTLRCSPRSGDLSVYWYQQSLDQGLQFLIQYYNGEERAKGNILERFSAQQFPDLHSELNLSSLELGDSALYFCASSVGGTGATHEQYFGPGTRLTVT.